The 10 T cell receptor beta chains below were found in one sample sequenced in a study of PD-1 and CTLA-4 blockade in melanoma. Sequencing used immunoSEQ multiplex PCR; TCRdb keeps in-frame clones, though not all of them. The profile shows 15,000 to 20,000 clones, roughly 73% of them singletons. The specimen comprised CD8+ T cells from peripheral blood, sampled before anti-PD-1 treatment. The receptors derive from a human donor with melanoma.

The chain uses TRBV4-2 and TRBJ2-3; D not certain. This CDR3 region has 12 residues. The germline V gene has CDR1 LGHNA and CDR2 YNFKEQ. V was cut by 4 bases and J by 6 bases, with 8 bases left in between. This chain's CDR3 is CASSPSLDTQYF. For the CDR3, the DNA is TGTGCCAGCAGCCCGAGTCTGGATACGCAGTATTTT.

The chain carries TRBV3-1 (or the pseudogene TRBV3-2) and TRBJ2-7; maybe TRBD2 (5 bases). This CDR3 is 13 amino acids long. Germline CDR1 and CDR2: LGHDT and YNNKEL (reference sequence). Trimming removed 4 bases from V and 2 bases from J, with 9 bases in between. CDR3 nucleotides: TGTGCCAGCAGCCCCGGGGTTCCCTACGAGCAGTACTTC. Its translation: CASSPGVPYEQYF.

The rearrangement links TRBV4-2 to TRBJ1-2, with TRBD1 matching 9 bases. Germline assignment: CDR1 LGHNA and CDR2 YNFKEQ. There are 15 residues in the CDR3. V lost 4 bases to trimming and J lost 4 bases; unmatched junction nucleotides: 7. The CDR3 DNA follows: TGTGCCAGCAGCCGGGGGACAGGGACGGCCTATGGCTACACCTTC. Amino acids: CASSRGTGTAYGYTF.

The gene calls are TRBV18 and TRBJ2-5, with D possibly called TRBD1 or TRBD2 (6 bases each). Trimming took 3 bases from V and 5 from J, leaving 13 bases between them. This CDR3 comprises 14 residues. Per germline, CDR1 KGHSH and CDR2 LQKENI. This CDR3 reads CASSPVQGRETQYF. The CDR3 coding sequence is TGTGCCAGCTCACCGGTCCAGGGGAGGGAGACCCAGTACTTC.

The gene calls are TRBV11-2 and TRBJ2-5, with D unresolved. Per the germline V gene, CDR1 is SGHAT and CDR2 is FQNNGV. V was pared by 5 bases and J by 1 base, with 8 bases between. The CDR3 length is 13 residues. The CDR3: CASSPPGQETQYF. The DNA of the CDR3 is TGTGCCAGCAGCCCCCCGGGCCAAGAGACCCAGTACTTC.

The chain employs TRBV7-9 and TRBJ2-6; TRBD1 agrees at 9 bases. This CDR3 is 16 amino acids long. Germline CDR1 and CDR2: SEHNR and FQNEAQ (reference sequence). J gave up 0 bases and V 4 bases, and 1 base lay outside the gene matches. CDR3 coding DNA: TGTGCCAGCAGCTGGGACAGGGTCTCTGGGGCCAACGTCCTGACTTTC. It specifies CASSWDRVSGANVLTF. The full variable domain, in which reference TRBV7-9 and TRBJ2-6 provide the parts outside the CDR3, is DTGVSQNPRHKITKRGQNVTFRCDPISEHNRLYWYRQTLGQGPEFLTYFQNEAQLEKSRLLSDRFSAERPKGSFSTLEIQRTEQGDSAMYLCASSWDRVSGANVLTFGAGSRLTVL.

This clone is classed as medium-sized. This chain joins TRBV4-1 and TRBJ2-1; D gene ambiguous. The germline gives CDR1 MGHRA, CDR2 YSYEKL. The V and J ends lost 0 bases and 4 bases respectively, with 10 bases between them. The CDR3 runs 15 residues. Written as DNA, the CDR3 is TGCGCCAGCAGCCAAGATTCGGTCGGGTACAATGAGCAGTTCTTC. This gives the protein CASSQDSVGYNEQFF.

This clone was counted only a few times. This sequence joins TRBV6-6 and TRBJ1-1; D is possibly TRBD1 (6 bases). CDR1 and CDR2 (germline): MNHNY, SVGAGI (reference sequence). V was clipped by 0 bases and J by 10 bases, with 18 bases between them. The CDR3 is made up of 15 amino acids. CDR3: CASSYSSGGYEGAFF. The CDR3 DNA sequence: TGTGCCAGCAGTTACTCGTCGGGGGGCTACGAAGGAGCTTTCTTT.

In regard to this clone: One junction end does not reproduce the germline sequence, and a read error may be involved. V gene TRBV6-5 combines with J gene TRBJ2-4; TRBD1 aligns across 8 bases. In germline, CDR1 is MNHEY, CDR2 SVGAGI. The CDR3 runs to 14 residues. The CDR3 coding sequence is TGTGCCAGCAGTTACGCCAGGGGGCAGGAGTGGGCCCTCTTC. This encodes CASSYARGQEWALF.

The table lists this clone with a count of one. This rearrangement joins TRBV5-1 to TRBJ2-1; possibly TRBD1 for D (5 bases). The V gene lost 2 bases and the J gene lost 9 bases, with 12 bases spanning the gap. Germline lookup yields CDR1 SGHRS and CDR2 YFSETQ. This CDR3 region has 13 residues. CDR3 residues: CASSFYQGSEQFF. In nucleotides, the CDR3 is TGCGCCAGCAGCTTCTACCAGGGCAGTGAGCAGTTCTTC.